This T cell receptor (beta chain) came from a study of CD8+ T cells in alopecia areata. In the case of this clone: The antigen remains unidentified.

The authors extracted RNA and reverse transcribed it into cDNA as the sequencing template. Here immunoSEQ multiplex PCR was the method, and the copy in TCRdb shows in-frame clones only, minus some. Seen here are some 170,000 clones, roughly 58% observed once, and the top ten hold roughly 17%. Documented treatment: oral pan-JAK inhibitor, 5-10 mg twice daily. CDR3 size: 12 residues. V lost 4 bases to trimming and J lost 14 bases, with 19 bases between them. Per the germline V gene, CDR1 is GTSNPN and CDR2 is SVGIG (reference sequence). The study, taken as a whole, reports: Researchers report lesional scalp, most notably alopecia totalis/universalis, outstripped normal scalp in clonality. Sharing of TCRs across patients appeared less clear than in mice, possibly for HLA-related reasons. It was observed that many expanded lesional clones persisted in scalp and blood during tofacitinib.

The sequence derives from a human donor with alopecia areata. This specimen consisted of CD4+ T cells sorted from blood, obtained at approximately week 56, from a patient treated with tofacitinib. V usage is TRBV30 and J usage is TRBJ2-3, with D tentatively TRBD1 or TRBD2 (6 bases each). The CDR3 DNA is TGTGCCTGGACCCAGCGGAGGGGGAATTTGTATTTT. It is translated as CAWTQRRGNLYF.